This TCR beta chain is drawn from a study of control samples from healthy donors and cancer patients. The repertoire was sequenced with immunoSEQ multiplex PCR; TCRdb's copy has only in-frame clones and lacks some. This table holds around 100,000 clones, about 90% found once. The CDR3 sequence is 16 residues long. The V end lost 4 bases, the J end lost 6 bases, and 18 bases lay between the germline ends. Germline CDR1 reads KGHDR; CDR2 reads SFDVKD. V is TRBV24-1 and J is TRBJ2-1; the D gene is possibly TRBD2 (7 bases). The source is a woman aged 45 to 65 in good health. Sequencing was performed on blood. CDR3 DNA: TGTGCCACCAGTGACCAGCTAGGGGGAGGGGGCAATGAGCAGTTCTTC. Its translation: CATSDQLGGGGNEQFF.